These 7 T cell receptor beta chains came from one sample sequenced in a study of T-cell memory formation after mild COVID-19. TCRdb re-called the 5' RACE reads with MiXCR, one entry per CDR3 protein. Of 200,000 or so distinct CDR3 sequences in the sample, about 9.2% were seen once. Material: PBMCs or a T cell subset sorted from them (not recorded which). The receptors originated from a man aged 18 to 29 who had mild COVID-19 (a few samples of this study predate the infection). Cell type and time point are not known.

Regarding this clonotype: The junction does not match germline at one end; this may be a read error. V is TRBV20-1 and J is TRBJ2-3, with D possibly being TRBD1 (5 bases). Germline assignment: CDR1 DFQATT and CDR2 SNEGSKA (reference sequence). The CDR3 is made up of 14 amino acids. CDR3 loop: CSAPRQSSTYTQYF. In nucleotides, the CDR3 is TGCAGTGCCCCTAGACAGAGCTCCACATATACGCAGTATTTT.

This clonotype was counted ten times or more. This chain links TRBV7-3 with TRBJ2-1; D unclear. The CDR3 contains 13 residues. V dropped 3 bases and J dropped 10 bases, with 13 bases sitting between them. The germline V gene encodes CDR1 SGHTA and CDR2 FQGTGA. CDR3 DNA sequence: TGTGCCAGCAGCTTCCAGCCCGCGAGGGAGCAGTTCTTC. It specifies CASSFQPAREQFF.

This clonotype turned up a few times. The gene calls are TRBV27 and TRBJ2-1, with D perhaps assigned TRBD1 or TRBD2 (5 bases each). Germline V gene data show CDR1 as MNHEY and CDR2 as SMNVEV (reference sequence). Trimming removed 2 bases from V and 2 bases from J, with 13 bases in between. CDR3 length equals 16 residues. The CDR3 DNA is TGTGCCAGCAGTTTAGCCGGGACGGCCACCTACAATGAGCAGTTCTTC. Translated, it gives CASSLAGTATYNEQFF.

The genes are TRBV12-3 or TRBV12-4 and TRBJ2-7; D gene unclear. The CDR3 is 10 amino acids. Trimming pared 8 bases from V and 3 bases from J, leaving 5 bases between. CDR3 residues: CASGLYEQYF. DNA of the CDR3: TGTGCCAGCGGCCTCTACGAGCAGTACTTC.

The V call is TRBV5-1, the J call TRBJ2-3; 7 bases match TRBD1. Trimming removed 4 bases from V and 1 base from J; junction bases left unmatched: 3. There are 14 residues in the CDR3. Germline V gives CDR1 SGHRS, CDR2 YFSETQ. The CDR3 nucleotides are TGCGCCAGCAGCGTGGACAGGCGCACAGATACGCAGTATTTT. This sequence encodes CASSVDRRTDTQYF. The complete variable domain, with remaining parts taken from reference TRBV5-1 and TRBJ2-3, reads KAGVTQTPRYLIKTRGQQVTLSCSPISGHRSVSWYQQTPGQGLQFLFEYFSETQRNKGNFPGRFSGRQFSNSRSEMNVSTLELGDSALYLCASSVDRRTDTQYFGPGTRLTVL.

In its sample, this clonotype was seen many times. This chain joins TRBV6-6 and TRBJ2-3, with 10 nucleotides matching TRBD2. Trimming at V came to 7 bases and at J to 14 bases, leaving 18 bases not matched to a gene. CDR3 length: 15 residues. Germline loops: CDR1 MNHNY, CDR2 SVGAGI (reference sequence). The CDR3 loop is CASKASGGSTGEAYF. CDR3 sequence (DNA): TGTGCCAGCAAAGCTAGCGGGGGTAGCACAGGGGAGGCGTATTTT.

This clonotype has a handful of counts. As DNA, the CDR3 is TGTGCCAGCAGCCATCCCGGGACAGGTTCCTACAATGAGCAGTTCTTC. This translates into CASSHPGTGSYNEQFF. The V and J genes are TRBV4-2 and TRBJ2-1; 8 nucleotides agree with TRBD1. The CDR3 loop spans 16 amino acids. Germline V gene data show CDR1 as LGHNA and CDR2 as YNFKEQ. V lost 3 bases to trimming and J lost 1 base; unmatched junction nucleotides: 5.